A single sample is the source of the 3 T cell receptor beta chains below, sequenced in a study of T-cell memory formation after mild COVID-19. TCRdb analysed the 5' RACE reads with MiXCR anew, one entry per CDR3 protein. In the table there are 380,000 or so distinct CDR3 sequences, roughly 14% of which are singletons. Sequenced material: PBMCs or a T cell subset sorted from them (not recorded which). The receptors were sampled from a man between 18 and 29 years old who had mild COVID-19 (a few samples of this study predate the infection). Cell type and time point are not known.

About this clonotype itself: The conserved closing phenylalanine or tryptophan is absent in this CDR3, likely reflecting a read error. The rearrangement joins TRBV7-2 to TRBJ1-1; TRBD1 aligns across 8 bases. The CDR3 runs 14 residues. V trimming: 5 bases; J trimming: 6 bases; junction bases outside the gene matches: 8. Per germline, CDR1 SGHTA and CDR2 FQGNSA. CDR3 sequence reads: CASSADRDSPEAFV. The CDR3 DNA follows: TGTGCCAGCAGCGCGGACAGGGATTCCCCTGAAGCTTTCGTT.

The chain has TRBV12-3 or TRBV12-4 and TRBJ2-1, with D maybe TRBD1 (6 bases). Trimming removed 6 bases at V and 10 bases at J, with 19 bases between. This CDR3 is built from 14 residues. Here the CDR3 reads CASSPIQGFGEQFF. In DNA form, the CDR3 reads TGTGCCAGCAGCCCTATACAGGGTTTCGGAGAGCAGTTCTTC.

This clonotype showed up many times. This rearrangement joins TRBV12-3 or TRBV12-4 to TRBJ2-2, with D perhaps TRBD1 or TRBD2 (5 bases each). V dropped 8 bases and J dropped 7 bases, with 17 bases sitting between them. The CDR3 is 14 amino acids. CDR3 coding DNA: TGTGCCAGCCCCCCCGGGGCCCGGGGCGGGGAGCTGTTTTTT. Translation: CASPPGARGGELFF.